This T cell receptor (beta chain) was obtained from a study of blood T cell repertoires in COVID-19. At the level of the study: The United States, Italy and Spain supplied acute and convalescent COVID-19 samples.

The CDR3 has 13 residues. Germline V gene sequence: CDR1 LNHDA, CDR2 SQIVND (reference sequence). V was clipped by 6 bases and J by 10 bases; unmatched bases: 6. Using immunoSEQ multiplex PCR, the repertoire was profiled, and TCRdb retains in-frame clones only, with some absent. The table records 150,000 or so clones, around 67% of them present only once. The material sequenced was peripheral blood. The chain couples TRBV19 to TRBJ1-6; 7 positions match TRBD1. The TCR comes from a woman aged 80 or over with acute or convalescent COVID-19. In nucleotides, the CDR3 is TGTGCCAGTAGCCCAGACAGGGTGTCACCCCTCCACTTT. It is translated as CASSPDRVSPLHF.